Listed below are T cell receptor beta chains from one sample, sequenced in a study of a mutant IDH1 vaccine in newly diagnosed glioma. These receptors have no identified antigens. Profiling relied on immunoSEQ multiplex PCR, and the TCRdb table lists in-frame clones only, not all of them. Here the sample spans about 94,000 clones, roughly 86% being singletons. Sequences were derived from PBMCs, sampled from a glioma patient whose treatment included an IDH1 peptide vaccine. Receptor source: a woman aged 45 to 65 with glioma. The CDR3 runs from the conserved cysteine through the conserved F or W. Each record gives: clone size, J gene, D gene, V gene, CDR3 DNA, CDR3 protein. D genes are given only for firm matches. Only part of the rows carry a size: once, few, many, or a class if the clone is expanded.

abundance: NA
j_gene: TRBJ2-7
d_gene: NA
v_gene: TRBV20-1
CDR3nt: TGCAGTGCTCAGAGAACCTACGAGCAGTACTTC
CDR3aa: CSAQRTYEQYF

abundance: NA
j_gene: TRBJ1-5
d_gene: NA
v_gene: TRBV5-1
CDR3nt: TGCGCCAGCAGCTTGGATCATACGGGACCAACCCAGCATTTT
CDR3aa: CASSLDHTGPTQHF

abundance: NA
j_gene: TRBJ2-7
d_gene: NA
v_gene: TRBV19
CDR3nt: TGTGCCACACGCGGGGGCAGGGGTTACGAGCAGTACTTC
CDR3aa: CATRGGRGYEQYF

abundance: NA
j_gene: TRBJ1-5
d_gene: TRBD1
v_gene: TRBV19
CDR3nt: TGTGCCAGTAGTTCGGGACAGGGGTGGGGAGAGCCCCAGCATTTT
CDR3aa: CASSSGQGWGEPQHF

abundance: NA
j_gene: TRBJ2-7
d_gene: NA
v_gene: TRBV9
CDR3nt: TGTGCCAGCAGCGTCTGGGACCAGGGCCCAGCCGAGCAGTACTTC
CDR3aa: CASSVWDQGPAEQYF

abundance: NA
j_gene: TRBJ2-6
d_gene: NA
v_gene: TRBV19
CDR3nt: TGTGCCAGTATTTCGGATTCTGGGGCCAACGTCCTGACTTTC
CDR3aa: CASISDSGANVLTF

abundance: NA
j_gene: TRBJ2-3
d_gene: TRBD2
v_gene: TRBV6-5
CDR3nt: TGTGCCAGCAGTTACTCCGGACTAGCGGGGAGAGATACGCAGTATTTT
CDR3aa: CASSYSGLAGRDTQYF

abundance: NA
j_gene: TRBJ1-2
d_gene: NA
v_gene: TRBV29-1
CDR3nt: TGCAGCGTTGACGGCCTTTACTATGGCTACACCTTC
CDR3aa: CSVDGLYYGYTF

abundance: few
j_gene: TRBJ2-3
d_gene: NA
v_gene: TRBV2
CDR3nt: TGTGCCAGCAGTAGGGACGGGAGACTCACAGATACGCAGTATTTT
CDR3aa: CASSRDGRLTDTQYF

abundance: NA
j_gene: TRBJ2-3
d_gene: NA
v_gene: TRBV12-2
CDR3nt: TGTGCAAGTCGCTTAGGTCTTAGTCATAGCGGGAGGGGATATACGCAGTATTTT
CDR3aa: CASRLGLSHSGRGYTQYF

abundance: NA
j_gene: TRBJ1-1
d_gene: NA
v_gene: TRBV28
CDR3nt: TGTGCCAGCAGTTCTCCTGCGGAAGCGGCTTTGAACACTGAAGCTTTCTTT
CDR3aa: CASSSPAEAALNTEAFF

abundance: NA
j_gene: TRBJ1-1
d_gene: NA
v_gene: TRBV4-1
CDR3nt: TGCGCCAGCAGCCAAGAAGGAAGGGGAGATGAAGCTTTCTTT
CDR3aa: CASSQEGRGDEAFF

abundance: NA
j_gene: TRBJ1-1
d_gene: NA
v_gene: TRBV5-1
CDR3nt: TGCGCCAGCAGCTTGGAAGGCAAGGGGATGAACACTGAAGCTTTCTTT
CDR3aa: CASSLEGKGMNTEAFF

abundance: NA
j_gene: TRBJ2-1
d_gene: NA
v_gene: TRBV10-3
CDR3nt: TGTGCCATCAGTGATGGGCTGGGCATCCATGAGCAGTTCTTC
CDR3aa: CAISDGLGIHEQFF

abundance: once
j_gene: TRBJ1-5
d_gene: NA
v_gene: TRBV27
CDR3nt: TGTGCCAGCAGTGGGGCAGGGTGGGAGCCCCAGCATTTT
CDR3aa: CASSGAGWEPQHF

abundance: NA
j_gene: TRBJ2-3
d_gene: NA
v_gene: TRBV10-3
CDR3nt: TGTGCCATCAGGGGCGGGAGCACAGATACGCAGTATTTT
CDR3aa: CAIRGGSTDTQYF

abundance: NA
j_gene: TRBJ1-5
d_gene: TRBD1
v_gene: TRBV15
CDR3nt: TGTGCCACCAGCAGAGTACGGGTTTGGGGACAGCCTAGCAATCAGCCCCAGCATTTT
CDR3aa: CATSRVRVWGQPSNQPQHF

abundance: NA
j_gene: TRBJ2-1
d_gene: NA
v_gene: TRBV4-1
CDR3nt: TGCGCCAGCAGCCATGAGGGGGGTCGCAATGAGCAGTTCTTC
CDR3aa: CASSHEGGRNEQFF

abundance: NA
j_gene: TRBJ1-1
d_gene: NA
v_gene: TRBV2
CDR3nt: TGTGCCAGCAGTGCCCTAATGAACACTGAAGCTTTCTTT
CDR3aa: CASSALMNTEAFF

abundance: NA
j_gene: TRBJ2-7
d_gene: TRBD1
v_gene: TRBV28
CDR3nt: TGTGCCAGCAGTGGGGGACAGGGGTGGGTTTACGAGCAGTACTTC
CDR3aa: CASSGGQGWVYEQYF

abundance: NA
j_gene: TRBJ1-3
d_gene: TRBD1
v_gene: TRBV2
CDR3nt: TGTGCCAGCAGTGGGGACAGACTTACTGGAAACACCATATATTTT
CDR3aa: CASSGDRLTGNTIYF

abundance: NA
j_gene: TRBJ2-7
d_gene: NA
v_gene: TRBV28
CDR3nt: TGTGCCAGCAGCTCCAGCGACGGGTACTCCTACGAGCAGTACTTC
CDR3aa: CASSSSDGYSYEQYF

abundance: NA
j_gene: TRBJ1-1
d_gene: TRBD1
v_gene: TRBV7-9
CDR3nt: TGTGCCAGCAGCTCGGGACAGCTTGAAGCTTTCTTT
CDR3aa: CASSSGQLEAFF

abundance: NA
j_gene: TRBJ1-4
d_gene: TRBD1
v_gene: TRBV5-4
CDR3nt: TGTGCCAGCTCGGGACAGGGTGAGGAAAAACTGTTTTTT
CDR3aa: CASSGQGEEKLFF

abundance: NA
j_gene: TRBJ1-6
d_gene: NA
v_gene: TRBV5-1
CDR3nt: TGCGCCAGCTGCTGGGGCAGGGGTGAAGCACCCCTCCACTTT
CDR3aa: CASCWGRGEAPLHF

abundance: NA
j_gene: TRBJ2-5
d_gene: NA
v_gene: TRBV7-7
CDR3nt: TGTGCTAGCAGCTTAGGGGGCCAAGAGACCCAGTACTTC
CDR3aa: CASSLGGQETQYF

abundance: NA
j_gene: TRBJ1-1
d_gene: NA
v_gene: TRBV10-1
CDR3nt: TGCGCCAGCAGTGAGTTGAAGAACACTGAAGCTTTCTTT
CDR3aa: CASSELKNTEAFF

abundance: NA
j_gene: TRBJ1-3
d_gene: NA
v_gene: TRBV2
CDR3nt: TGTGCCAGCAGTGAATGGCAGGCGAGCTCTGGAAACACCATATATTTT
CDR3aa: CASSEWQASSGNTIYF